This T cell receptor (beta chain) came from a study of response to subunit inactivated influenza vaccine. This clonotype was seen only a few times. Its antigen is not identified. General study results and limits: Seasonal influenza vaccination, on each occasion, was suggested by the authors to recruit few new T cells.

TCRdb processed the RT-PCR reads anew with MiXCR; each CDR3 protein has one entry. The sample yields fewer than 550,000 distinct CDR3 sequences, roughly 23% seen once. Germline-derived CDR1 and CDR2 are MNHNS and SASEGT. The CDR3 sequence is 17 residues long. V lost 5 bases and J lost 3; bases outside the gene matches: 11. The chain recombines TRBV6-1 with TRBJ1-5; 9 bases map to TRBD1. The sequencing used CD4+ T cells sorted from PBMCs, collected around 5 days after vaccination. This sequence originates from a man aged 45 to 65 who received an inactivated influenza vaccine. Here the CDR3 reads CASSPLDRGYSNQPQHF. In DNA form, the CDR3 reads TGTGCCAGCAGTCCCTTGGACAGGGGTTACTCCAATCAGCCCCAGCATTTT.